This T cell receptor (beta chain) was captured in a study of blood T cell repertoires in COVID-19. As for the study in general: Samples representing acute and convalescent COVID-19 were sourced from the United States, Italy and Spain. In each case, the material was cDNA or gDNA derived from T cells, B-cell-depleted T cells, or PBMCs.

CDR1 is MRHNA and CDR2 is SNTAGT in the germline V gene. The CDR3 totals 14 residues. Trimming stripped 4 bases from V and 2 bases from J, with 8 bases between. Source study methods: Reference gene primer amplification gave estimated nucleated cell counts. Sequencing was performed with immunoSEQ multiplex PCR; in TCRdb, only in-frame clones are kept and a portion is missing. V and J calls plus clone size are reproduced from that table; the DNA served to infer D and trimming. The sample consists of tens of thousands of clones, approximately 82% of them appearing once. The chain recombines TRBV6-4 with TRBJ1-4, with D perhaps TRBD1 (5 bases). Material for sequencing was peripheral blood. The TCR originated in a woman older than 75 with acute or convalescent COVID-19. The CDR3 DNA is TGTGCCAGCAGTGTTTGGGGCACTAATGAAAAACTGTTTTTT. It translates to CASSVWGTNEKLFF.